The entry below describes one T cell receptor (beta chain). Its antigen remains unknown. The V gene's germline CDR1 is SQVTM and CDR2 ANQGSEA. V lost 1 base, J lost 0 bases, and 16 bases stayed unmatched. The CDR3 spans 21 residues. The PCR had 60 Vbeta and 13 Jbeta primers. Some clones are missing from TCRdb's copy, which holds only in-frame ones; the method was immunoSEQ multiplex PCR. This sample's clone table lists about 91,000 clones. The source of the sample is a study of cytomegalovirus exposure and HLA in healthy donors. Study-wide findings and caveats: Several V segments, TRBV6-2 and TRBV6-3 among them, could not be told apart and were dropped.

This clonotype was obtained from a woman between 25 and 40 years old in good health and CMV-seronegative. The chain is built from TRBV29-1 and TRBJ2-1; 12 bases are a match to TRBD2. The sample consisted of PBMCs. The CDR3 DNA reads as TGCAGCGTTGAAGTCAGGGGCGCTAGCGGGAGGGCCATTCTCTCCTACAATGAGCAGTTCTTC. Amino acid sequence: CSVEVRGASGRAILSYNEQFF.